The source of this T cell receptor beta chain is a study of OX40 agonist ivuxolimab in advanced cancers. At the level of the study: Averaging 60 years in age, with a range of roughly 20 to 90, the cohort was around 83% male.

Libraries were prepared by immunoSEQ multiplex PCR; TCRdb keeps only in-frame clonotypes and omits some of them. Among approximately 58,000 clones, over 75% were seen once, and the ten largest hold approximately 3.4%. Overall study results and limits: Relative to CD4+, CD8+ T cells held more expanded clones on average.

Trimming shortened V by 5 bases and J by 2 bases, and 8 bases separated the two germline ends. This CDR3 contains 13 residues. The germline V gene has CDR1 MGHRA and CDR2 YSYEKL. In the case of this clone: Its antigen is not known.

The gene calls are TRBV4-1 and TRBJ2-3; D not certain. Sample: CD4+ or CD8+ T cells sorted from blood, taken in a trial of the OX40 agonist ivuxolimab. This TCR came from an adult with an advanced solid tumor such as melanoma, head and neck, liver or kidney cancer. This chain's CDR3 is CASSWLITDTQYF. The CDR3, as DNA: TGCGCCAGCAGCTGGCTAATCACAGATACGCAGTATTTT.